Listed here is a single T cell receptor (beta chain). This entry is derived from a study of blood T cell repertoires in COVID-19. For the study at large: Acute-phase and convalescent COVID-19 samples originated in the United States, Italy and Spain. T cells, B-cell-depleted T cells, or PBMCs supplied cDNA or gDNA.

As handled by the study authors: Reference gene primer amplification in the assay estimated nucleated cell counts. Profiling relied on immunoSEQ multiplex PCR, and the TCRdb table lists in-frame clones only, not all of them. V, J and clone size are those of that table, while D and trimming were read from the DNA. The sample lists about 250,000 clones, just under 85% occurring once. This CDR3 has 13 amino acids. V lost 6 bases and J lost 6; bases outside the gene matches: 5. CDR1 is MGHDK, CDR2 SYGVNS, per germline. The chain uses TRBV25-1 and TRBJ2-5, with TRBD1 matching over 9 bases. The sample consisted of peripheral blood. This clonotype was obtained from an older man with acute or convalescent COVID-19. DNA of the CDR3: TGTGCCAGCAGAAGGACAGGGGAAAAGACCCAGTACTTC. Protein sequence: CASRRTGEKTQYF.